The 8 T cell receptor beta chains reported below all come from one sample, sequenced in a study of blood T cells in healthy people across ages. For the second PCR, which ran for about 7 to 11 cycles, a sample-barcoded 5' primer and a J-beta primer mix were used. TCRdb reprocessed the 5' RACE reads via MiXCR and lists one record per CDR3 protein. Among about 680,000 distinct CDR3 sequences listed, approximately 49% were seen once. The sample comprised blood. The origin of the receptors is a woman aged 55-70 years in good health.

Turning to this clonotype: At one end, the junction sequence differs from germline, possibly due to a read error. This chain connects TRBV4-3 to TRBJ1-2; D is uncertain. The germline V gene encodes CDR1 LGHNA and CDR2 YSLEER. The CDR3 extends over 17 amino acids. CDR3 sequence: CTSSQDQRQGANYGYTF. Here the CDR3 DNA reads TGCACCAGCAGCCAAGATCAGAGACAAGGAGCTAACTATGGCTACACCTTC.

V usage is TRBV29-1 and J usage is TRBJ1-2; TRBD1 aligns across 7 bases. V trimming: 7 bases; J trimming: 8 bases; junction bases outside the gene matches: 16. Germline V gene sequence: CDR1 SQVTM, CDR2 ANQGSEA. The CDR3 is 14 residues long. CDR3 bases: TGCAGCGCCGCTGGGACAGATTTATTCGGGGGCTACACCTTC. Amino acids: CSAAGTDLFGGYTF. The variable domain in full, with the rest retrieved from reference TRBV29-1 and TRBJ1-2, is SAVISQKPSRDICQRGTSLTIQCQVDSQVTMMFWYRQQPGQSLTLIATANQGSEATYESGFVIDKFPISRPNLTFSTLTVSNMSPEDSSIYLCSAAGTDLFGGYTFGSGTRLTVV.

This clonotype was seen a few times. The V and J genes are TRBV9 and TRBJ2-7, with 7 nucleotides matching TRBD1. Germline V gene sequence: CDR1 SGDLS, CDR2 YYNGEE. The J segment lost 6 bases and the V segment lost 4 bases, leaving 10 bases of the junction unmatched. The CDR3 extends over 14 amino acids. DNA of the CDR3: TGTGCCAGCAGCCCCCAAGGGACAGTGGGCGAGCAGTACTTC. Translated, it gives CASSPQGTVGEQYF.

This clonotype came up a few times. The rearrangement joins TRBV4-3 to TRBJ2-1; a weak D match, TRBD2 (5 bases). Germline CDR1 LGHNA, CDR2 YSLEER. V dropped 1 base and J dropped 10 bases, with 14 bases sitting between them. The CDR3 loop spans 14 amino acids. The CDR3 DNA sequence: TGCGCCAGCAGCCAAGTCGAAGCAGCGGCGGAGCAGTTCTTC. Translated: CASSQVEAAAEQFF.

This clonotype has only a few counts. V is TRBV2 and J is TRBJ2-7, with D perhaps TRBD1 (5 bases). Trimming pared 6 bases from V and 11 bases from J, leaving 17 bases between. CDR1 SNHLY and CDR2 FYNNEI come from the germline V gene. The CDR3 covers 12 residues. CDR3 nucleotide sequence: TGTGCCAGCAGCCCCACAGGAGAGGACGAGTACTTC. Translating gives CASSPTGEDEYF.

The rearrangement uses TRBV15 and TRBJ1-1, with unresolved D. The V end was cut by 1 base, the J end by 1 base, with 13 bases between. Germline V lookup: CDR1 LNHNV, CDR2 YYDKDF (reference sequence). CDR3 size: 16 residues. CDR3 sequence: CATSRVRAHSNTEAFF. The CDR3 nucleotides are TGTGCCACCAGCAGAGTGCGGGCCCACTCGAACACTGAAGCTTTCTTT.

Here the CDR3 reads CSALKGDRGTETQYF. CDR3 DNA: TGCAGTGCTCTCAAGGGGGACAGGGGGACGGAGACCCAGTACTTC. The chain uses TRBV20-1 and TRBJ2-5; 11 nucleotides agree with TRBD1. This CDR3 contains 15 residues. Germline loops: CDR1 DFQATT, CDR2 SNEGSKA (reference sequence). V lost 5 bases to trimming and J lost 5 bases; unmatched junction nucleotides: 10.

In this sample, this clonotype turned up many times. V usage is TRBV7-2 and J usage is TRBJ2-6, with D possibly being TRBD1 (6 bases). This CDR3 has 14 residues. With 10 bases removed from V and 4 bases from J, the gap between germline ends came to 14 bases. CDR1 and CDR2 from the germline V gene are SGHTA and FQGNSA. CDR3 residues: CAITGLQGANVLTF. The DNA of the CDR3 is TGTGCCATTACAGGGTTGCAAGGGGCCAACGTCCTGACTTTC.